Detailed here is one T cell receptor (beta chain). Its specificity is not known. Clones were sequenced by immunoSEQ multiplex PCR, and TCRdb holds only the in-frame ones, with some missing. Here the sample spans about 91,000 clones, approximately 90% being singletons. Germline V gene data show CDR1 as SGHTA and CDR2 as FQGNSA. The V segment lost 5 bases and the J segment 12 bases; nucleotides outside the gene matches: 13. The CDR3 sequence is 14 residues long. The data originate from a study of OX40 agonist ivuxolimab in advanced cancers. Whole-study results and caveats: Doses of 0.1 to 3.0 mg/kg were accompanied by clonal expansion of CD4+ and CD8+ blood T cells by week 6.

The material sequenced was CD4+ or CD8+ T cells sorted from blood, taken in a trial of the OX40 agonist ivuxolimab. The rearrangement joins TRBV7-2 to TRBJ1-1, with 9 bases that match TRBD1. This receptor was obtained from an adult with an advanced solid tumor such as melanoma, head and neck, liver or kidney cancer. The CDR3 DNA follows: TGTGCCAGCAGCCAATCTCGCGGGGACAGGGCAACTTTCTTT. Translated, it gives CASSQSRGDRATFF.